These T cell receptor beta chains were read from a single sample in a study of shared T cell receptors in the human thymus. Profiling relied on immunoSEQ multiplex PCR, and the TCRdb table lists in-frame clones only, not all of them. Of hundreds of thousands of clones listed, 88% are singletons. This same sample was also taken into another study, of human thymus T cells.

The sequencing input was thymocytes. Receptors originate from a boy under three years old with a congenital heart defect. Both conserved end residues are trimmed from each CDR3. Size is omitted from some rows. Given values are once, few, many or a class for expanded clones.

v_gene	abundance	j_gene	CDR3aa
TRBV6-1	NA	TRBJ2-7	ASSEESSGRRGSYEQY
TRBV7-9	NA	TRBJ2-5	ASSFLGDPETQY
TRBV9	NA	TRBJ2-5	ASSPLGGETQY
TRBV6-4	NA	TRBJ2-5	ASSDSARSQETQY
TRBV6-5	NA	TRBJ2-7	ASSYRQGAYEQY
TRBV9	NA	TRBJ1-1	ASSSPGGCTEAF
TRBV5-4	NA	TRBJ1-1	ASSLDNLNTEAF
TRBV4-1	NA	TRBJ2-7	ASSLTGAYEQY
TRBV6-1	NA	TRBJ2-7	ASSAKDRSEQY
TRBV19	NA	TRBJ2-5	ASSFTSGTSAEMKTQY
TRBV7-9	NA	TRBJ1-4	ASSLTGKLF
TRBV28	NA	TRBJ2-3	ASKGRGDTQY
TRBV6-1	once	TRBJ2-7	ASSWTASEQY
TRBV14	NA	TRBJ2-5	ASSRAEGAETQY
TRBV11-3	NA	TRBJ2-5	ASSLGRQGRETQY
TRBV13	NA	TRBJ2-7	ASSLVGQGPYEQY
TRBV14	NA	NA	ASSPSLYEQY
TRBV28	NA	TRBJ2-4	ASSSGTSGRKTKNIQY
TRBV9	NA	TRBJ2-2	ASSAGTGDILNTGELF
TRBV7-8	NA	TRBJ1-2	ASSLGPAGGYT
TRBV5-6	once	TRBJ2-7	ASSSRLARYEQY
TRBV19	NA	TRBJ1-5	ASSHPQGWLNQPQH
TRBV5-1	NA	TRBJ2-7	ASSLRGLTEQY
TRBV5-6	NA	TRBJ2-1	ASSSSGTSGRGSYNEQF
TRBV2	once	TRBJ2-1	ASSAGLAGGSYNEQF
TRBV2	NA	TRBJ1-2	ASSRQENGYT
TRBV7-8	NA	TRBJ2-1	ASSLFRPLAGPLNEQF
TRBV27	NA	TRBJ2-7	ASSFPRDRGFYEQY
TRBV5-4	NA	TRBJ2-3	ASSFRLEGDTQY
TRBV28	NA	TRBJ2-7	ASSLRGRESWAGYEQY
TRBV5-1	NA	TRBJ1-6	ASSLRDRGQGNSPLH
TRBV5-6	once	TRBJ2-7	ASSWRGGNFHEQY
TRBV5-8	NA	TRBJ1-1	ASSWGLGQGENTEAF
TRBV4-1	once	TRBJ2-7	ASSQVGRAVESADPTYEQY
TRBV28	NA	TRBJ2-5	ASSRGREGNETQY